A selection of T cell receptor beta chains follows, all from one sample in a study of T cells in localized non-small cell lung cancer. The protocol was immunoSEQ multiplex PCR, while the TCRdb copy is restricted to in-frame clones and leaves out a portion. In the table there are tens of thousands of clones, 80% to 90% of which are singletons. The sequencing used peripheral blood, collected before any cancer treatment. These receptors came from a man aged 40-75 years with stage I squamous cell lung carcinoma. CDR3s include the opening cysteine and the closing phenylalanine or tryptophan. D genes are given only for firm matches.

V	J	D	DNA	CDR3
TRBV30	TRBJ2-7	TRBD2	TGTGCCTGGAGTCGCGTAGCGGGAGAAGAATACTTC	CAWSRVAGEEYF
TRBV6-6	TRBJ1-2	NA	TGTGCCAGCAGTACGGGCTTTGGGGATGGCTACACCTTC	CASSTGFGDGYTF
TRBV5-1	TRBJ1-1	NA	TGCGCCAGCAGGGAGTCTGCAGGGTCGGCTGAAGCTTTCTTT	CASRESAGSAEAFF
TRBV5-4	TRBJ2-7	NA	TGTGCCAGCAGCTTGTCCGCTGGGGGCTACGAGCAGTACTTC	CASSLSAGGYEQYF
TRBV7-6	TRBJ2-3	NA	TGTGCCAGCAGCTTAGCGGCGGCAGCTAGCACAGATACGCAGTATTTT	CASSLAAAASTDTQYF
TRBV30	TRBJ2-7	NA	TGTGCCTGGAGTGATAGAGAACCCTACGAGCAGTACTTC	CAWSDREPYEQYF
TRBV30	TRBJ1-2	TRBD1	TGTGCCTGGGGACAGGGGAATGGCTACACCTTC	CAWGQGNGYTF
TRBV7-7	TRBJ2-5	NA	TGTGCTAGCAGCTTAAGGTTCGACCACCAAGAGACCCAGTACTTC	CASSLRFDHQETQYF
TRBV7-3	TRBJ2-1	TRBD2	TGTGCCAGCAGCCCCTCCGGGACTAGCGCTTATTCCTACAATGAGCAGTTCTTC	CASSPSGTSAYSYNEQFF
TRBV9	TRBJ2-7	TRBD2	TGTGCCAGCAGCACTAGCGGGTCTGGGGGCGAGCAGTACTTC	CASSTSGSGGEQYF